The T cell receptor (beta chain) under discussion was sequenced for a study of T cell responses to AZD1222 COVID-19 vaccine. The CDR3 contains 14 residues. CDR1 is SGHAT and CDR2 is FQNNGV in the germline V gene. Trimming took off 5 bases at V and 4 bases at J, with 9 bases between the two ends. Findings and caveats of the study: Epitopes outside B.1.351 and B.1.1.7 mutated regions reportedly drew nearly half of spike TCRs.

Points on this clone: Its antigen is as yet unknown.

TCRdb's copy holds only in-frame clones and misses some; the assay was immunoSEQ multiplex PCR. The sample includes about 67,000 clones, around four fifths of them seen just once. The sequence was obtained from an adult in good health. The specimen comprised peripheral blood, sampled on day 0 of AZD1222 vaccination. The chain employs TRBV11-2 and TRBJ2-6; D not certain. CDR3 in amino acids: CASSSPAGANVLTF. CDR3 DNA sequence: TGTGCCAGCAGCAGTCCCGCCGGGGCCAACGTCCTGACTTTC.